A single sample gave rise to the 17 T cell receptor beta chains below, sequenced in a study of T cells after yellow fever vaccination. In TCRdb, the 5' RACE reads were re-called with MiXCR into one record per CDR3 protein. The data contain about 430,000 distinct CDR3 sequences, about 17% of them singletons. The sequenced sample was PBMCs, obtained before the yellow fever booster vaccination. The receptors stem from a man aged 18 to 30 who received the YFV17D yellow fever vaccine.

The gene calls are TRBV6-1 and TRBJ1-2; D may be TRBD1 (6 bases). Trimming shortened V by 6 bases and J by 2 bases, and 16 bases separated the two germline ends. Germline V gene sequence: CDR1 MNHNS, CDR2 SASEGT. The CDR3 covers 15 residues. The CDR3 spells CASSPIGGRNYGYTF. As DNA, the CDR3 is TGTGCCAGCAGCCCTATTGGGGGGCGGAACTATGGCTACACCTTC.

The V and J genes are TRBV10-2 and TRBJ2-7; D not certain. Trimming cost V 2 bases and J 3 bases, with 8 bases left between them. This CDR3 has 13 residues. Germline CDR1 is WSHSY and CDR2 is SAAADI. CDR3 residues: CASSEGEIYEQYF. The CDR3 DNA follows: TGCGCCAGCAGTGAGGGTGAGATCTACGAGCAGTACTTC.

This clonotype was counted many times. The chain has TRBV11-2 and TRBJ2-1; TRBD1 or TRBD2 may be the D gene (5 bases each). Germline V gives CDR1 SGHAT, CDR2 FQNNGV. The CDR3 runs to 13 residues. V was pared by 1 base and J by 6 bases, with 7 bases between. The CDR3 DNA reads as TGTGCCAGCAGCTTAGCCGGGGCCAATGAGCAGTTCTTC. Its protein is CASSLAGANEQFF.

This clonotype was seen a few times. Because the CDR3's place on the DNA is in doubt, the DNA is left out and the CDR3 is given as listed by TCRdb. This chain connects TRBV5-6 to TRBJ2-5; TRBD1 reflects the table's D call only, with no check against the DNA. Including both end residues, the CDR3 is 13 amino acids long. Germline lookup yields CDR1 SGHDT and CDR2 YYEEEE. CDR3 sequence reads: CASSTLGGETQYF.

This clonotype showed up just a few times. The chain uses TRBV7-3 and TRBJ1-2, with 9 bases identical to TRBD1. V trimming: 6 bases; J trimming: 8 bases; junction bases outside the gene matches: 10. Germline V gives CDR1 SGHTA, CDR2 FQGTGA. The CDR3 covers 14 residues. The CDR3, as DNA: TGTGCCAGCAGTCCCCGGGGGACAGGGTACGGCTACACCTTC. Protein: CASSPRGTGYGYTF. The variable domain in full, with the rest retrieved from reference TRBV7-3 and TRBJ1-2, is GAGVSQTPSNKVTEKGKYVELRCDPISGHTALYWYRQSLGQGPEFLIYFQGTGAADDSGLPNDRFFAVRPEGSVSTLKIQRTERGDSAVYLCASSPRGTGYGYTFGSGTRLTVV.

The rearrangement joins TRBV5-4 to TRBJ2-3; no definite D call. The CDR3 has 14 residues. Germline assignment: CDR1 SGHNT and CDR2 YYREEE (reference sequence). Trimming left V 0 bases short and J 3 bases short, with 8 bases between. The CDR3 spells CASSLAWETDTQYF. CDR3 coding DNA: TGTGCCAGCAGCTTGGCCTGGGAAACAGATACGCAGTATTTT.

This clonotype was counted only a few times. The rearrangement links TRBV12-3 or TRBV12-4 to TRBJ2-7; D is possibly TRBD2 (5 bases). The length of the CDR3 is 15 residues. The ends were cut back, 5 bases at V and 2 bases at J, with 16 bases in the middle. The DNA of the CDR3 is TGTGCCAGCAGTGAAGTCGGGGTCAGGACCTACGAGCAGTACTTC. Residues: CASSEVGVRTYEQYF.

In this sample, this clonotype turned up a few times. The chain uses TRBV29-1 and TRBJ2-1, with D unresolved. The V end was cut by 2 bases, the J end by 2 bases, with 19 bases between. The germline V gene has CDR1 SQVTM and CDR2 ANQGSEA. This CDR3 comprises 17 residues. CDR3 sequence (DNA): TGCAGCGTTGAAAATTGGGGTGACAACGAAGCCTACAATGAGCAGTTCTTC. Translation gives CSVENWGDNEAYNEQFF.

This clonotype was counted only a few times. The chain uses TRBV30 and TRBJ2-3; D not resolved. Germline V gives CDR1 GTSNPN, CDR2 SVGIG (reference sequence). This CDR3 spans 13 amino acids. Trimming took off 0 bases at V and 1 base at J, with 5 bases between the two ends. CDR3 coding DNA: TGTGCCTGGAGTGTGCAAGGCACAGATACGCAGTATTTT. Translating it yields CAWSVQGTDTQYF. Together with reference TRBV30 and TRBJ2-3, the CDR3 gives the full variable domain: SQTIHQWPATLVQPVGSPLSLECTVEGTSNPNLYWYRQAAGRGLQLLFYSVGIGQISSEVPQNLSASRPQDRQFILSSKKLLLSDSGFYLCAWSVQGTDTQYFGPGTRLTVL.

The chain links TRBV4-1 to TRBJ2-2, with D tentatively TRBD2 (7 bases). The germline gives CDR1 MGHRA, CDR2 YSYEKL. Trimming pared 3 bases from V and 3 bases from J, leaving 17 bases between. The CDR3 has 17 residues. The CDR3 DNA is TGCGCCAGCAGCCAGCCTTTCTCGGGGGGCGACACCGGGGAGCTGTTTTTT. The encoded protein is CASSQPFSGGDTGELFF.

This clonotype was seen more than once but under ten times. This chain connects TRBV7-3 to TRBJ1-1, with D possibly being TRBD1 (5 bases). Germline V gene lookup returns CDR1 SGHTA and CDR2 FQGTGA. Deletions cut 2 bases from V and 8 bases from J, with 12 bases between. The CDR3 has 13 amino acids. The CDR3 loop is CASSLARDGEAFF. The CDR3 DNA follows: TGTGCCAGCAGCTTAGCCAGGGACGGGGAAGCTTTCTTT.

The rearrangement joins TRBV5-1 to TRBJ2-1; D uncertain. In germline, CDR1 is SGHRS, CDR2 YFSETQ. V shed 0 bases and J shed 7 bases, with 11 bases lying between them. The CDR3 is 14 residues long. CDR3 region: CASSLGASSNEQFF. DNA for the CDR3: TGCGCCAGCAGCTTGGGGGCCAGTTCGAATGAGCAGTTCTTC. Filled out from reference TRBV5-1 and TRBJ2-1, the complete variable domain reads KAGVTQTPRYLIKTRGQQVTLSCSPISGHRSVSWYQQTPGQGLQFLFEYFSETQRNKGNFPGRFSGRQFSNSRSEMNVSTLELGDSALYLCASSLGASSNEQFFGPGTRLTVL.

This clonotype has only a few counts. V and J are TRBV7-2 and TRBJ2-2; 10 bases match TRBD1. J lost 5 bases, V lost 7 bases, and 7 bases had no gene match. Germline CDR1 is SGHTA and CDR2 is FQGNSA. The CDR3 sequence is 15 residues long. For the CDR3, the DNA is TGTGCCAGCAACGACCGGGACAGGGGAACCGGGGAGCTGTTTTTT. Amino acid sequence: CASNDRDRGTGELFF.

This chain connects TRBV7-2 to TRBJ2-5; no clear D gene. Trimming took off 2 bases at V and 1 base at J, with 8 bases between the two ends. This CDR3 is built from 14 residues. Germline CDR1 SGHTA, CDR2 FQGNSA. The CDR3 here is CASSLRRGQETQYF. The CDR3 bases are TGTGCCAGCAGCTTAAGGAGAGGCCAAGAGACCCAGTACTTC.

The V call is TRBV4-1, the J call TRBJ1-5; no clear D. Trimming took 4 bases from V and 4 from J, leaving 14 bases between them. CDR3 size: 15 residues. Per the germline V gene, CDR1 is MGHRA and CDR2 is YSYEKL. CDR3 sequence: CASSPSGLGNQPQHF. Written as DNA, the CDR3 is TGCGCCAGCAGCCCCTCGGGCCTGGGTAATCAGCCCCAGCATTTT.

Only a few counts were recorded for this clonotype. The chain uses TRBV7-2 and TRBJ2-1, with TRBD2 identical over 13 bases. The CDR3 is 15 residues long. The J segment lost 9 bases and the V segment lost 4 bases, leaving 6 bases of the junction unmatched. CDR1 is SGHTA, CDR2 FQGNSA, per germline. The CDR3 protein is CASSSGTSGVGEQFF. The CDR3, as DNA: TGTGCCAGCAGCTCTGGGACTAGCGGGGTAGGTGAGCAGTTCTTC.

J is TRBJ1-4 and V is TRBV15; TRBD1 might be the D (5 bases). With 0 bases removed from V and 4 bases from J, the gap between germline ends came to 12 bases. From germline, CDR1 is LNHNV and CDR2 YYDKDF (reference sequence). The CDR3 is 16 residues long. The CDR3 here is CATSREYRRNNEKLFF. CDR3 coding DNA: TGTGCCACCAGCAGAGAATACAGGAGAAATAATGAAAAACTGTTTTTT. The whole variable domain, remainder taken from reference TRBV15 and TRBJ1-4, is DAMVIQNPRYQVTQFGKPVTLSCSQTLNHNVMYWYQQKSSQAPKLLFHYYDKDFNNEADTPDNFQSRRPNTSFCFLDIRSPGLGDTAMYLCATSREYRRNNEKLFFGSGTQLSVL.